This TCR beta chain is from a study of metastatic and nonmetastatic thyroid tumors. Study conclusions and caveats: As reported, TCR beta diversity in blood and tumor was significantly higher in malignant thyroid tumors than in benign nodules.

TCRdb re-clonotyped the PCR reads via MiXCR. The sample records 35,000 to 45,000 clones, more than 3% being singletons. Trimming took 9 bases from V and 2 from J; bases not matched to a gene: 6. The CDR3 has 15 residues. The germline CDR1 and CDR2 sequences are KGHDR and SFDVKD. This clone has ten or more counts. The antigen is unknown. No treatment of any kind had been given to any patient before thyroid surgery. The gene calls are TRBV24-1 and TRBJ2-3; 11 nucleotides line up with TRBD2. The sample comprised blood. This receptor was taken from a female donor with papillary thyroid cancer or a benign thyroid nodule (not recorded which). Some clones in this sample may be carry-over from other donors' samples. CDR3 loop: CATSKTSGDTDTQYF. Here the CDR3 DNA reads TGTGCCACCTCCAAGACTAGCGGGGACACAGATACGCAGTATTTT.